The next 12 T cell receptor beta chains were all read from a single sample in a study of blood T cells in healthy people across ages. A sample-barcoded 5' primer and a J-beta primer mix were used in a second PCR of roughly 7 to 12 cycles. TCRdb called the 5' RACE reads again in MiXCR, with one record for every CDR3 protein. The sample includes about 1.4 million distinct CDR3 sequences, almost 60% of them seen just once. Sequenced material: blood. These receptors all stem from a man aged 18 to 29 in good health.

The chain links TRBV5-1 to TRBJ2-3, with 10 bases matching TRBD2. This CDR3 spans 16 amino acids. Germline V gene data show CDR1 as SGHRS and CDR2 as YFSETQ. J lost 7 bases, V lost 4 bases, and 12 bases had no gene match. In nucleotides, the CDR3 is TGCGCCAGCAGCCCGAGCGGGGGGGCCGCGATACATACGCAGTATTTT. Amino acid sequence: CASSPSGGAAIHTQYF.

For the CDR3, the DNA is TGCAGTGCCTCGGTTGTATATGGCTACACCTTC. As protein: CSASVVYGYTF. The chain uses TRBV20-1 and TRBJ1-2; no definite D call. Germline loops: CDR1 DFQATT, CDR2 SNEGSKA (reference sequence). There are 11 residues in the CDR3. Trimming took 6 bases from V and 5 from J, leaving 10 bases between them.

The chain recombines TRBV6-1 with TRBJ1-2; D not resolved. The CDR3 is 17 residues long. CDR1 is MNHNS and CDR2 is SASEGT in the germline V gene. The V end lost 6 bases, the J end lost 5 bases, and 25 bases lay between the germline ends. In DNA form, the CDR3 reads TGTGCCAGCAGGTTCCTGGGGAGCCACTCCAAGTTGTATGGCTACACCTTC. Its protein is CASRFLGSHSKLYGYTF.

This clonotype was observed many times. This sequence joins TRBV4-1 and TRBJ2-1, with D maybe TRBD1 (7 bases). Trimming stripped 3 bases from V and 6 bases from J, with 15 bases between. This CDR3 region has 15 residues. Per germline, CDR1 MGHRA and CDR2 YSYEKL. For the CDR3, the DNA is TGCGCCAGCAGCCACGACAGGGCGGGGATCAATGAGCAGTTCTTC. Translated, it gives CASSHDRAGINEQFF.

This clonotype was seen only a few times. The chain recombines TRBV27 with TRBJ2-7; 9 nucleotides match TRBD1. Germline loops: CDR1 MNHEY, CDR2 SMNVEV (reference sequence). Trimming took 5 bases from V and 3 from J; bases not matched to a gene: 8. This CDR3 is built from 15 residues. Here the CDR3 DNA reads TGTGCCAGCAGTAGGCCGGGACAGGGTCGCTACGAGCAGTACTTC. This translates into CASSRPGQGRYEQYF.

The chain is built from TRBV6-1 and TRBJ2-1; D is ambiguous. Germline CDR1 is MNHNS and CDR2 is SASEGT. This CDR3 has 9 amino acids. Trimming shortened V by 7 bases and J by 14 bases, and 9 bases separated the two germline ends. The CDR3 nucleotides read TGTGCCAGCACCGGAGATAAGTTCTTC. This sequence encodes CASTGDKFF.

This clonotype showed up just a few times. The CDR3 sequence is CASSTRGEQYF. For the CDR3, the DNA is TGTGCCAGCAGCACCCGAGGGGAGCAGTACTTC. This chain connects TRBV7-2 to TRBJ2-7, with D possibly matching TRBD2 (5 bases). With 5 bases removed from V and 7 bases from J, the gap between germline ends came to 9 bases. CDR3 size: 11 residues. Germline V CDR1 and CDR2: SGHTA, FQGNSA.

The DNA of the CDR3 is TGTGCCAGCAGTACCATCGGGACAGGGAACACCGGGGAGCTGTTTTTT. Its translation is CASSTIGTGNTGELFF. This sequence joins TRBV6-2 or TRBV6-3 and TRBJ2-2; 8 nucleotides line up with TRBD1. V shed 5 bases and J 1 base; nucleotides not matched to a gene: 6. The CDR3 runs to 16 residues. CDR1 MNHEY and CDR2 SVGEGT come from the germline V gene.

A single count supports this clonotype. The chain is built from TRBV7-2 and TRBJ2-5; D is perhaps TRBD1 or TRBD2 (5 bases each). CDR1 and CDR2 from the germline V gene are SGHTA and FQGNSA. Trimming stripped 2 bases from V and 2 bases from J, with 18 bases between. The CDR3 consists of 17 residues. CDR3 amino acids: CASSLTGGGIRQETQYF. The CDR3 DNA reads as TGTGCCAGCAGCTTAACGGGTGGGGGAATTCGTCAAGAGACCCAGTACTTC.

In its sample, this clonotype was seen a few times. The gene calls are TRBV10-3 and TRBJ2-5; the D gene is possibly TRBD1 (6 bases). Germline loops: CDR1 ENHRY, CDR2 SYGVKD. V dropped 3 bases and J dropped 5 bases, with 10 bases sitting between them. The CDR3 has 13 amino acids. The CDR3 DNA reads TGTGCCATCAGTGATCCCGGACAGGAGACCCAGTACTTC. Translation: CAISDPGQETQYF.

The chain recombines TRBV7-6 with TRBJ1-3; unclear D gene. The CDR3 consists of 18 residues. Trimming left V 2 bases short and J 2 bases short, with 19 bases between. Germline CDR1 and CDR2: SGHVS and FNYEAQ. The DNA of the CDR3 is TGTGCCAGCAGCTTATCCCAACTGACGGGAGGAGCTGGAAACACCATATATTTT. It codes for CASSLSQLTGGAGNTIYF.

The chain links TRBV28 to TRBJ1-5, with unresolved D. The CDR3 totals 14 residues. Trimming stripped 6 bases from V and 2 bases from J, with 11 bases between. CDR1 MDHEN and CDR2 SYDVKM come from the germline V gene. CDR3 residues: CASREAGRNQPQHF. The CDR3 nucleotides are TGTGCCAGCAGGGAGGCAGGCCGCAATCAGCCCCAGCATTTT.